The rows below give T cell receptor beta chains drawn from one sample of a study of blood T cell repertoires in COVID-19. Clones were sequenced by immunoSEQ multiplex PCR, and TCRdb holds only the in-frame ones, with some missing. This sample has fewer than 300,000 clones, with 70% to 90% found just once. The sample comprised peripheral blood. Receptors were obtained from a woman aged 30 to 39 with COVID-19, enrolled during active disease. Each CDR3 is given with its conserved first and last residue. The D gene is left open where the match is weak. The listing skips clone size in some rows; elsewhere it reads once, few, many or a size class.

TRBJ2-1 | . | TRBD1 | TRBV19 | CASTTGDPLHPTYNEQFF | TGTGCCAGCACAACAGGGGATCCTCTACATCCCACCTACAATGAGCAGTTCTTC
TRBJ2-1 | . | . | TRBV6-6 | CASSHPSGAGEQFF | TGTGCCAGCAGCCACCCATCGGGCGCGGGTGAGCAGTTCTTC
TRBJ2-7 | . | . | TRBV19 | CASSIGAARYEQYF | TGTGCCAGTAGTATCGGAGCAGCTCGATACGAGCAGTACTTC
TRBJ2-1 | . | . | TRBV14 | CASSQGHLEQFF | TGTGCCAGCAGCCAAGGGCATCTTGAGCAGTTCTTC
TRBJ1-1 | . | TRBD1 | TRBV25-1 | CASSVTGTGYRDTEAFF | TGTGCCAGCAGTGTGACCGGGACAGGGTACCGGGACACTGAAGCTTTCTTT
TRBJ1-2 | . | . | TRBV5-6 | CASSLGQYNGYTF | TGTGCCAGCAGCTTGGGACAGTATAATGGCTACACCTTC
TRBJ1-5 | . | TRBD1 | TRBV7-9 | CASSSGTGVLDSNQPQHF | TGTGCCAGCAGCTCCGGGACAGGGGTACTTGATAGCAATCAGCCCCAGCATTTT
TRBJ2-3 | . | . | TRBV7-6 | CASSLLAGAITDTQYF | TGTGCCAGCAGCTTACTGGCGGGGGCCATCACAGATACGCAGTATTTT
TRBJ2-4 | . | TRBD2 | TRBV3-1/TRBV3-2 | CASSHFGDYPRAIQYF | TGTGCCAGCAGCCACTTCGGGGACTACCCTAGGGCCATTCAGTACTTC
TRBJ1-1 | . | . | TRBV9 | CASSVEGRPEGEAFF | TGTGCCAGCAGCGTAGAGGGAAGGCCAGAGGGTGAAGCTTTCTTT
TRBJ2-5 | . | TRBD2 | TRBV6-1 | CASSELAGVQETQYF | TGTGCCAGCAGTGAACTAGCGGGGGTCCAAGAGACCCAGTACTTC
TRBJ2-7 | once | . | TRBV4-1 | CASSLRVGPDYEQYF | TGCGCCAGCAGCCTGAGGGTGGGCCCCGACTACGAGCAGTACTTC
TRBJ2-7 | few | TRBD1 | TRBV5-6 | CASSWDRSSYEQYF | TGTGCCAGCAGTTGGGACAGGAGCTCCTACGAGCAGTACTTC
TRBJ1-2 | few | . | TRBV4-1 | CASSQDLQGYYGYTF | TGCGCCAGCAGCCAAGATTTGCAGGGTTACTATGGCTACACCTTC
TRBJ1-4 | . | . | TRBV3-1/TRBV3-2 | CASSHSLSNEKLFF | TGTGCCAGCTCCCACAGCTTGAGTAATGAAAAACTGTTTTTT
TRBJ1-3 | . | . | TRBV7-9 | CASSLPRRQGNTIYF | TGTGCCAGCAGCTTACCCAGACGACAGGGAAACACCATATATTTT
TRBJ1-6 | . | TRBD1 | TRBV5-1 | CASSNRQGGNSPLHF | TGCGCCAGCAGCAACAGACAGGGTGGTAATTCACCCCTCCACTTT
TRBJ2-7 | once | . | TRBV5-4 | CASRQTGTLESEQYF | TGTGCCAGCAGGCAAACCGGGACACTGGAGTCCGAGCAGTACTTC
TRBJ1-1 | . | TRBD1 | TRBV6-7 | CASSYPRTGTNTEAFF | TGTGCCAGCAGTTACCCCCGGACAGGGACGAACACTGAAGCTTTCTTT
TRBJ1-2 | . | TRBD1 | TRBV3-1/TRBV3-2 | CASSNGQGANYGYTF | TGTGCCAGCAGCAACGGACAGGGGGCGAACTATGGCTACACCTTC
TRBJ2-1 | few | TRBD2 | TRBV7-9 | CASSLGLASYNEQFF | TGTGCCAGCAGCTTGGGACTAGCCTCCTACAATGAGCAGTTCTTC
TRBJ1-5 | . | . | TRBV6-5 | CASSLIGASNQPQHF | TGTGCCAGCAGTCTGATAGGGGCTAGCAATCAGCCCCAGCATTTT
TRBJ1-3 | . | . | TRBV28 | CASSPRLSHSGNTIYF | TGTGCCAGCAGTCCTCGATTGAGCCACTCTGGAAACACCATATATTTT
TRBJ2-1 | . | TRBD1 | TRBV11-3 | CASSTGTGHNEQFF | TGTGCCAGCAGCACCGGGACAGGGCACAATGAGCAGTTCTTC
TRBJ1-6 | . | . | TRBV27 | CASSWGGFNSPLHF | TGTGCCAGCAGTTGGGGAGGGTTCAATTCACCCCTCCACTTT
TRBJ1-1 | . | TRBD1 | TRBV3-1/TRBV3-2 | CASSHLTGGVEAFF | TGTGCCAGCAGCCACCTGACAGGGGGGGTTGAAGCTTTCTTT
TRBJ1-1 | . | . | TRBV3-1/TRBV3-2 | CASSAMWGRVTEAFF | TGTGCCAGCAGCGCCATGTGGGGGCGCGTCACTGAAGCTTTCTTT
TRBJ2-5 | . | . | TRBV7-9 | CASSPGNSLGETQYF | TGTGCCAGCAGCCCAGGGAACTCCCTGGGGGAGACCCAGTACTTC
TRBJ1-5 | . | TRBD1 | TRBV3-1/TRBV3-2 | CASSQFGTGSNQPQHF | TGTGCCAGCAGCCAATTCGGGACAGGGAGCAATCAGCCCCAGCATTTT
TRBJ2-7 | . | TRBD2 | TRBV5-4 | CATSAGGPSYEQYF | TGTGCCACTTCAGCGGGGGGCCCTTCCTACGAGCAGTACTTC
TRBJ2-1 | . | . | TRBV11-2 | CASSRYRDKQFF | TGTGCCAGCAGCCGTTACCGGGACAAGCAGTTCTTC
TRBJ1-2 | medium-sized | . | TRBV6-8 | CASSYGGEGYYGYTF | TGTGCCAGCAGTTACGGGGGGGAGGGCTACTATGGCTACACCTTC
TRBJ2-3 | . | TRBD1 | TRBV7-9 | CASSLEGQGGTDTQYF | TGTGCCAGCAGCTTAGAGGGACAGGGAGGCACAGATACGCAGTATTTT
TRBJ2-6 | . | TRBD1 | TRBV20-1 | CSASEQGWSGANVLTF | TGCAGTGCTAGTGAACAGGGGTGGTCTGGGGCCAACGTCCTGACTTTC
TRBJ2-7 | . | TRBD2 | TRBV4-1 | CASKPGGGSYEQYF | TGCGCCAGCAAGCCCGGCGGGGGGTCCTACGAGCAGTACTTC
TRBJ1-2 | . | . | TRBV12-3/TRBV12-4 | CASSLIDNYGYTF | TGTGCCAGCAGTTTAATAGATAACTATGGCTACACCTTC
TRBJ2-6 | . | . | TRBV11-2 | CASSALGSGANVLTF | TGTGCCAGCAGCGCCCTAGGCTCTGGGGCCAACGTCCTGACTTTC
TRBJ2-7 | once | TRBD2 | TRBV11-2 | CASSLLSLAGFEQYF | TGTGCCAGCAGCTTGTTGAGTCTAGCGGGGTTCGAGCAGTACTTC
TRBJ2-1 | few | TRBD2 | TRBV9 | CASSVGGLAGSEQFF | TGTGCCAGCAGCGTAGGGGGACTAGCGGGGAGTGAGCAGTTCTTC
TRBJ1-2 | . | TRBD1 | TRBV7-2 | CASSLAGTQTGGGYTF | TGTGCCAGCAGCTTAGCTGGGACTCAGACAGGGGGAGGCTACACCTTC
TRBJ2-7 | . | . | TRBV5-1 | CASSSQGGIRAYEQYF | TGCGCCAGCAGCTCTCAGGGGGGAATTCGCGCCTACGAGCAGTACTTC
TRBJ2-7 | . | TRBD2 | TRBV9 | CASSVGASGGDEQYF | TGTGCCAGCAGCGTAGGAGCTAGCGGGGGGGACGAGCAGTACTTC
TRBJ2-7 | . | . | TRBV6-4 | CASSDGGQLYEQYF | TGTGCCAGCAGTGACGGTGGGCAGCTCTACGAGCAGTACTTC
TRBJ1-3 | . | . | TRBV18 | CASSPSDVGLSGNTIYF | TGTGCCAGCTCCCCGTCGGATGTCGGACTCTCTGGAAACACCATATATTTT
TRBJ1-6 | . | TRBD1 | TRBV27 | CASSPRTGGFSPLHF | TGTGCCAGCAGTCCCAGGACAGGGGGCTTTTCACCCCTCCACTTT
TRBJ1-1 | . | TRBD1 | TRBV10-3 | CAIKKGTVGNSEAFF | TGTGCCATCAAAAAAGGGACAGTAGGGAACTCTGAAGCTTTCTTT
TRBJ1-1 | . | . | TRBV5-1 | CASSLSSMAFF | TGCGCCAGCAGCTTGAGCTCTATGGCTTTCTTT
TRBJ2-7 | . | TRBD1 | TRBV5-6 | CASSLGRIPRQGGSYEQYF | TGTGCCAGCAGCTTGGGGCGTATACCTAGACAGGGGGGCTCCTACGAGCAGTACTTC
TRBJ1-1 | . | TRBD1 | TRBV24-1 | CATSDPRQGANEAFF | TGTGCCACCAGTGACCCGAGACAGGGGGCGAATGAAGCTTTCTTT
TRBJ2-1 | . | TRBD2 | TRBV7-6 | CASSLGRGGAYNEQFF | TGTGCCAGCAGTTTAGGACGGGGGGGCGCGTACAATGAGCAGTTCTTC
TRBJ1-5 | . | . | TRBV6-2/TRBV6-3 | CASSYGGPPQHF | TGTGCCAGCAGTTACGGAGGCCCGCCCCAGCATTTT
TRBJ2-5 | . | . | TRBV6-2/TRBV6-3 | CASSFSRGRPETQYF | TGTGCCAGCAGTTTCTCGCGGGGGCGGCCGGAGACCCAGTACTTC
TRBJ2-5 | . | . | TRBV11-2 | CASSSLRDQETQYF | TGTGCCAGCAGCTCCCTCAGGGATCAGGAGACCCAGTACTTC
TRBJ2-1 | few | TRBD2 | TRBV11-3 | CASSLGGGALWDEQFF | TGTGCCAGCAGCTTAGGCGGGGGGGCCCTTTGGGATGAGCAGTTCTTC